A single sample gave rise to the 25 T cell receptor beta chains below, sequenced in a study of identical twins. Each CDR3 protein is one row after TCRdb ran MiXCR on the 5' RACE reads. The sample has around 960,000 distinct CDR3 sequences, about 12% seen once; the top ten hold 1.5% to 2%. The same data also went into a second study, on yellow fever vaccine responses in identical twins.

Sequencing was carried out using PBMCs. The receptor set was obtained from a young woman in good health.

This chain joins TRBV7-9 and TRBJ2-2; D tentatively reads TRBD1 or TRBD2 (5 bases each). This CDR3 comprises 15 residues. Germline lookup yields CDR1 SEHNR and CDR2 FQNEAQ (reference sequence). Trimming shortened V by 5 bases and J by 3 bases, and 13 bases separated the two germline ends. The CDR3 DNA reads as TGTGCCAGCAGCCCCCCTACGGGGCACACCGGGGAGCTGTTTTTT. The encoded protein is CASSPPTGHTGELFF.

The genes are TRBV6-1 and TRBJ2-1; D is possibly TRBD1 (6 bases). CDR1 and CDR2 (germline): MNHNS, SASEGT. Trimming removed 6 bases from V and 4 bases from J, with 13 bases in between. The CDR3 is 14 residues long. This CDR3 is CASRWDNQYNEQFF. The CDR3 DNA reads as TGTGCCAGCAGGTGGGACAACCAGTACAATGAGCAGTTCTTC.

This clonotype was seen a handful of times. The rearrangement links TRBV12-3 or TRBV12-4 to TRBJ1-2, with no clear D. There are 12 residues in the CDR3. V lost 3 bases to trimming and J lost 4 bases, with 6 bases between them. The DNA of the CDR3 is TGTGCCAGCAGTTTTAAAGCCTATGGCTACACCTTC. Translated, it gives CASSFKAYGYTF.

This clonotype was detected only a few times. The V gene is TRBV5-1, the J gene TRBJ1-2; TRBD1 matches at 8 bases. Looked up from germline, CDR1 is SGHRS and CDR2 is YFSETQ. This CDR3 has 17 amino acids. The V gene end was trimmed by 1 base and the J gene end by 4 bases; junction bases not matched to a gene: 12. CDR3 protein: CASSLRAGGELSYGYTF. The CDR3 nucleotides are TGCGCCAGCAGCTTGAGGGCAGGGGGCGAGTTGAGCTATGGCTACACCTTC.

This clonotype was recorded many times. The rearrangement joins TRBV5-1 to TRBJ1-1; D is unclear. The germline CDR1 and CDR2 sequences are SGHRS and YFSETQ. The CDR3 runs 14 residues. V was clipped by 3 bases and J by 4 bases, with 13 bases between them. In DNA, the CDR3 is TGCGCCAGCAGCTCGGTTCGGCAGCCCACTGAAGCTTTCTTT. Its protein is CASSSVRQPTEAFF.

This clonotype was seen a handful of times. This chain connects TRBV5-1 to TRBJ2-1; the D gene is possibly TRBD1 (6 bases). Trimming took 0 bases from V and 6 from J, leaving 10 bases between them. Germline CDR1 and CDR2: SGHRS and YFSETQ. This CDR3 comprises 14 residues. The chain's CDR3 is CASSLDRARNEQFF. Written as DNA, the CDR3 is TGCGCCAGCAGCTTGGACAGGGCCCGCAATGAGCAGTTCTTC.

This clonotype was seen a few times. The chain is built from TRBV3-1 and TRBJ1-1; unclear D gene. Trimming shortened V by 1 base and J by 5 bases, and 8 bases separated the two germline ends. CDR1 is LGHDT, CDR2 YNNKEL, per germline (reference sequence). This CDR3 comprises 13 residues. CDR3 nucleotide sequence: TGTGCCAGCAGCCAAGTGTCGGGAACTGAAGCTTTCTTT. It codes for CASSQVSGTEAFF.

In its sample, this clonotype was seen many times. The chain combines TRBV29-1 with TRBJ2-1; weak D call: TRBD1 (6 bases). CDR3 length equals 11 residues. Per germline, CDR1 SQVTM and CDR2 ANQGSEA. Trimming pared 7 bases from V and 4 bases from J, leaving 8 bases between. The CDR3 coding sequence is TGCAGCGGAACAGGGTACAATGAGCAGTTCTTC. It encodes CSGTGYNEQFF.

This clonotype came up many times. The chain is built from TRBV20-1 and TRBJ1-1, with D maybe TRBD1 (5 bases). This CDR3 comprises 13 residues. Germline CDR1 is DFQATT and CDR2 is SNEGSKA (reference sequence). V was trimmed by 3 bases and J by 5 bases, leaving 13 bases between them. The CDR3 DNA follows: TGCAGTGCTAGGGACATCGGAGGGACTGAAGCTTTCTTT. Translating gives CSARDIGGTEAFF.

The chain uses TRBV5-1 and TRBJ2-3; 13 nucleotides agree with TRBD2. This CDR3 contains 16 residues. CDR1 is SGHRS, CDR2 YFSETQ, per germline. Losses at the gene ends were 3 bases for V and 2 bases for J; bases not matched to a gene: 3. This CDR3 reads CASSSGTSGNTDTQYF. The DNA of the CDR3 is TGCGCCAGCAGCTCTGGGACTAGCGGGAACACAGATACGCAGTATTTT.

The table lists this clonotype with a few counts. The genes are TRBV12-3 or TRBV12-4 and TRBJ2-1; D call uncertain. The CDR3 has 12 amino acids. V lost 3 bases and J lost 6, with 6 bases in between. CDR3 DNA sequence: TGTGCCAGCAGTTTGTGGTCCAATGAGCAGTTCTTC. As protein: CASSLWSNEQFF.

The chain employs TRBV6-1 and TRBJ2-1, with 12 bases matching TRBD2. V lost 6 bases and J lost 7; bases outside the gene matches: 10. Germline V gene data show CDR1 as MNHNS and CDR2 as SASEGT. This CDR3 spans 16 amino acids. Here the CDR3 reads CASSPTTSGRRNEQFF. The CDR3 bases are TGTGCCAGCAGCCCTACCACTAGCGGGAGGAGGAATGAGCAGTTCTTC.

This clonotype was counted between two and nine times. V is TRBV7-6 and J is TRBJ1-6; D perhaps matches TRBD1 (5 bases). V was pared by 1 base and J by 0 bases, with 7 bases between. There are 16 residues in the CDR3. Germline CDR1 and CDR2: SGHVS and FNYEAQ. This CDR3 is CASSLGQSSYNSPLHF. The CDR3 DNA reads TGTGCCAGCAGCTTAGGACAGAGCTCCTATAATTCACCCCTCCACTTT.

The V and J genes are TRBV4-1 and TRBJ2-5; D might be TRBD2 (6 bases). The CDR3 extends over 13 amino acids. Germline values: CDR1 MGHRA, CDR2 YSYEKL. V lost 1 base and J 9 bases, leaving 12 bases between the germline ends. CDR3: CASSQGEAGSQYF. The CDR3, as DNA: TGCGCCAGCAGCCAAGGCGAGGCGGGGTCCCAGTACTTC.

This clonotype was observed a handful of times. This chain joins TRBV7-9 and TRBJ1-6, with D maybe TRBD1 (5 bases). This CDR3 contains 15 residues. Germline-derived CDR1 and CDR2 are SEHNR and FQNEAQ (reference sequence). The V end lost 0 bases, the J end lost 4 bases, and 7 bases lay between the germline ends. CDR3 amino acids: CASSLATGYNSPLHF. The CDR3 coding sequence is TGTGCCAGCAGCTTAGCTACAGGATATAATTCACCCCTCCACTTT. Full variable domain (outside the CDR3, taken from reference TRBV7-9 and TRBJ1-6): DTGVSQNPRHKITKRGQNVTFRCDPISEHNRLYWYRQTLGQGPEFLTYFQNEAQLEKSRLLSDRFSAERPKGSFSTLEIQRTEQGDSAMYLCASSLATGYNSPLHFGNGTRLTVT.

The table lists this clonotype with a few counts. V usage is TRBV5-1 and J usage is TRBJ1-2, with TRBD1 matching 7 bases. Germline CDR1 is SGHRS and CDR2 is YFSETQ. CDR3 size: 16 residues. J lost 1 base, V lost 4 bases, and 10 bases had no gene match. In nucleotides, the CDR3 is TGCGCCAGCAGCCCGGGGGACAGAACCATTAACTATGGCTACACCTTC. Its translation is CASSPGDRTINYGYTF.

About this clonotype: This may stem from a read error, because a much larger clone lies one nucleotide away. V usage is TRBV20-1 and J usage is TRBJ2-3; D remains ambiguous. This CDR3 spans 16 amino acids. Germline V gene data show CDR1 as DFQATT and CDR2 as SNEGSKA (reference sequence). The CDR3, as DNA: TGCAGTGCTAGTCCCCCCGGTGTCAACAAAGGAGATACGCACTATTTT. Translation gives CSASPPGVNKGDTHYF.

This clonotype has a handful of counts. This chain uses TRBV5-1 with TRBJ2-2, with D perhaps matching TRBD2 (5 bases). This CDR3 contains 13 residues. Trimming took off 5 bases at V and 3 bases at J, with 8 bases between the two ends. Germline CDR1 reads SGHRS; CDR2 reads YFSETQ. This chain's CDR3 is CASRVRDTGELFF. CDR3 bases: TGCGCCAGCAGGGTGCGGGACACCGGGGAGCTGTTTTTT. Looking up the rest from reference TRBV5-1 and TRBJ2-2 gives the full variable domain: KAGVTQTPRYLIKTRGQQVTLSCSPISGHRSVSWYQQTPGQGLQFLFEYFSETQRNKGNFPGRFSGRQFSNSRSEMNVSTLELGDSALYLCASRVRDTGELFFGEGSRLTVL.

The chain couples TRBV24-1 to TRBJ2-1; 9 bases are a match to TRBD1. CDR1 is KGHDR and CDR2 is SFDVKD in the germline V gene. This CDR3 is built from 16 residues. The junction had 3 bases not matched to a gene; V was cut back by 3 bases and J by 1 base. The CDR3 sequence is CATSDTGQGSYNEQFF. The CDR3 nucleotides read TGTGCCACCAGTGATACGGGACAGGGTTCCTACAATGAGCAGTTCTTC.

This clonotype has at least ten counts. The chain combines TRBV7-2 with TRBJ2-3, with 10 bases matching TRBD2. Trimming took 4 bases from V and 5 from J; bases not matched to a gene: 9. The CDR3 extends over 16 amino acids. Germline values: CDR1 SGHTA, CDR2 FQGNSA. CDR3 nucleotide sequence: TGTGCCAGCAGCTGGGCCACTAGCGGGGTTAGAGATACGCAGTATTTT. Encoded protein: CASSWATSGVRDTQYF.

V gene TRBV6-5 combines with J gene TRBJ2-5, with 8 bases fitting TRBD2. V trimming: 0 bases; J trimming: 5 bases; junction bases outside the gene matches: 2. CDR3 length equals 14 residues. The germline gives CDR1 MNHEY, CDR2 SVGAGI. As DNA, the CDR3 is TGTGCCAGCAGTTACTCTAGCGGGGTGGAGACCCAGTACTTC. It encodes CASSYSSGVETQYF.

This clonotype has only a few counts. This sequence joins TRBV12-3 or TRBV12-4 and TRBJ2-7; D unclear. The CDR3 loop spans 14 amino acids. V dropped 4 bases and J dropped 0 bases, with 10 bases sitting between them. This chain's CDR3 is CASSSRGTSYEQYF. CDR3 DNA: TGTGCCAGCAGTTCCCGTGGAACCTCCTACGAGCAGTACTTC.

The rearrangement links TRBV6-1 to TRBJ2-1, with 10 bases lining up with TRBD2. V shed 7 bases, J shed 8 bases, and the junction held 11 bases outside the gene matches. The CDR3 is made up of 15 amino acids. Germline-derived CDR1 and CDR2 are MNHNS and SASEGT. CDR3 nucleotides: TGTGCCAGCACCAAAGTGTCTAGCGGGAGTGATGAGCAGTTCTTC. This codes for CASTKVSSGSDEQFF.

CDR3 amino acids: CATSRTGGNTGELFF. CDR3 nucleotide sequence: TGTGCCACCAGCCGGACAGGGGGTAACACCGGGGAGCTGTTTTTT. The genes are TRBV24-1 and TRBJ2-2; TRBD1 aligns across 10 bases. The CDR3 runs to 15 residues. The V gene end was trimmed by 7 bases and the J gene end by 2 bases; junction bases not matched to a gene: 3. Germline loops: CDR1 KGHDR, CDR2 SFDVKD.

This clonotype has just a few counts. The chain recombines TRBV5-6 with TRBJ1-1; 8 positions match TRBD1. CDR3 length: 14 residues. Germline CDR1 and CDR2: SGHDT and YYEEEE. V was pared by 5 bases and J by 4 bases, with 7 bases of the junction left unmatched. CDR3 DNA: TGTGCCAGCAGACGACAGGGGAGGGCCACTGAAGCTTTCTTT. It specifies CASRRQGRATEAFF. The full variable domain, rest sourced from reference TRBV5-6 and TRBJ1-1, is DAGVTQSPTHLIKTRGQQVTLRCSPKSGHDTVSWYQQALGQGPQFIFQYYEEEERQRGNFPDRFSGHQFPNYSSELNVNALLLGDSALYLCASRRQGRATEAFFGQGTRLTVV.